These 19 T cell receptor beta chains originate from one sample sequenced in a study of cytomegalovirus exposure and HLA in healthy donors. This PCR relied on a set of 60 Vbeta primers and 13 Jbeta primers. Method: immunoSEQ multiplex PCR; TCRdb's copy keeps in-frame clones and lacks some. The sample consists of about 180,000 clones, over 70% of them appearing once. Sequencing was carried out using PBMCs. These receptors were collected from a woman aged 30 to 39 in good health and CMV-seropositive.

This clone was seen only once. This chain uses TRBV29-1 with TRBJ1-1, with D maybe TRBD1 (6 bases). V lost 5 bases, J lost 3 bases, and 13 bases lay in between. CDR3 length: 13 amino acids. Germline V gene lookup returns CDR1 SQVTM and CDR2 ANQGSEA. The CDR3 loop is CSVMDSIDTEAFF. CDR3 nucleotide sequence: TGCAGCGTTATGGACAGCATAGACACTGAAGCTTTCTTT.

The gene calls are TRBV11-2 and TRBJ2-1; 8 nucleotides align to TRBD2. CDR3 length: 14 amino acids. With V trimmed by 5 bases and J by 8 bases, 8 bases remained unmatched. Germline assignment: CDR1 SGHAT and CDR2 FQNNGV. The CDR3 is CASSRTSFKYEQFF. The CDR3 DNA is TGTGCCAGCAGCCGGACTAGCTTTAAATATGAGCAGTTCTTC.

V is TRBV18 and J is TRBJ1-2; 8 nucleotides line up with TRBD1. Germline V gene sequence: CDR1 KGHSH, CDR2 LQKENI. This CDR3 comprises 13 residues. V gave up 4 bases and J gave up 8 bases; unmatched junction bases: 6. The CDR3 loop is CASSLSTGEGYTF. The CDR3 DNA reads TGTGCCAGCTCACTATCGACAGGGGAAGGCTACACCTTC. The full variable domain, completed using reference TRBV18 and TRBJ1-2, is NAGVMQNPRHLVRRRGQEARLRCSPMKGHSHVYWYRQLPEEGLKFMVYLQKENIIDESGMPKERFSAEFPKEGPSILRIQQVVRGDSAAYFCASSLSTGEGYTFGSGTRLTVV.

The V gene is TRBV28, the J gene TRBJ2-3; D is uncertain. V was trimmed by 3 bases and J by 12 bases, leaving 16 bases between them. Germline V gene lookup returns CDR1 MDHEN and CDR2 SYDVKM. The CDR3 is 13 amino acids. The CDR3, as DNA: TGTGCCAGCAGTTTCGGTACTACCCTTAGACAGTATTTT. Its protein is CASSFGTTLRQYF. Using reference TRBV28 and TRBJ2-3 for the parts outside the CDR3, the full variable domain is DVKVTQSSRYLVKRTGEKVFLECVQDMDHENMFWYRQDPGLGLRLIYFSYDVKMKEKGDIPEGYSVSREKKERFSLILESASTNQTSMYLCASSFGTTLRQYFGPGTRLTVL.

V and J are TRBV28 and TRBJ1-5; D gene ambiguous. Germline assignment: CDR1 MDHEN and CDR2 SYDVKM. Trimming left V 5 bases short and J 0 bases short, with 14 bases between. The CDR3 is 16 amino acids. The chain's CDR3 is CASSLRTVYSNQPQHF. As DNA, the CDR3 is TGTGCCAGCAGTCTGAGGACTGTTTATAGCAATCAGCCCCAGCATTTT.

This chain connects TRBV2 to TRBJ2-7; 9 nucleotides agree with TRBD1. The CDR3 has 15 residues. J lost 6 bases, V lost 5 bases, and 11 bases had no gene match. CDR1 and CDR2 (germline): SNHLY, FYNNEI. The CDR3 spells CASSLRQGGFGEQYF. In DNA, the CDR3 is TGTGCCAGCAGTCTCCGACAGGGGGGCTTCGGCGAGCAGTACTTC.

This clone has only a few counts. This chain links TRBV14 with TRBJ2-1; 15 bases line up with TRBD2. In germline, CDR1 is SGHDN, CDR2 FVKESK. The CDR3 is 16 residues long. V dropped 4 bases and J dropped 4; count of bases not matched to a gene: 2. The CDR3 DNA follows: TGTGCCAGCAGCCCGGGACTAGCGGGAGGATACAATGAGCAGTTCTTC. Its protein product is CASSPGLAGGYNEQFF.

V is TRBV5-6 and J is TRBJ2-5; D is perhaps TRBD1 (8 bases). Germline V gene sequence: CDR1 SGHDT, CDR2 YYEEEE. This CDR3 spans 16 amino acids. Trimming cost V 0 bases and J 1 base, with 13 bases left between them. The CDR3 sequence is CASSLEQGGGQETQYF. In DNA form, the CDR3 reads TGTGCCAGCAGCTTGGAACAGGGGGGGGGCCAAGAGACCCAGTACTTC.

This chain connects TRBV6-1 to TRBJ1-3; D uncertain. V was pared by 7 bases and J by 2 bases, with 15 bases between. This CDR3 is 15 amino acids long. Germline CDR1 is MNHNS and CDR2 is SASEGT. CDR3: CASKREGGPGNTIYF. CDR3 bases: TGTGCCAGCAAGCGGGAGGGAGGGCCTGGAAACACCATATATTTT.

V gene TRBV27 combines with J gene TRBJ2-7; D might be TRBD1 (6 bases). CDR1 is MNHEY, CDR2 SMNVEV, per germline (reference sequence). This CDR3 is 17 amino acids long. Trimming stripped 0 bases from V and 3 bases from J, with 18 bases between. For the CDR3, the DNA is TGTGCCAGCAGTTTATCGAGGTTCACGACAGGAGGCTACGAGCAGTACTTC. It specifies CASSLSRFTTGGYEQYF.

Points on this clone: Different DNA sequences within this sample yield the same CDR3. This chain's CDR3 is CASSLDLAGGEQYF. The CDR3 DNA follows: TGCGCCAGCAGCTTGGATCTAGCGGGAGGCGAGCAGTACTTC. The J gene is TRBJ2-7, the V gene TRBV5-1; 11 bases are a match to TRBD2. Trimming removed 0 bases from V and 6 bases from J; junction bases left unmatched: 2. This CDR3 contains 14 residues. Germline CDR1 and CDR2: SGHRS and YFSETQ. Full variable domain (outside the CDR3, taken from reference TRBV5-1 and TRBJ2-7): KAGVTQTPRYLIKTRGQQVTLSCSPISGHRSVSWYQQTPGQGLQFLFEYFSETQRNKGNFPGRFSGRQFSNSRSEMNVSTLELGDSALYLCASSLDLAGGEQYFGPGTRLTVT.

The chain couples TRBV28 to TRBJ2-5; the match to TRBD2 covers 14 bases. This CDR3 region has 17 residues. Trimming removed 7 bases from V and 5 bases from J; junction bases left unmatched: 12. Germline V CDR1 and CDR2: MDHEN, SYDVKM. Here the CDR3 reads CASTLGLAGEQVETQYF. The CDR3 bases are TGTGCCAGCACCCTGGGACTAGCGGGAGAGCAGGTGGAGACCCAGTACTTC.

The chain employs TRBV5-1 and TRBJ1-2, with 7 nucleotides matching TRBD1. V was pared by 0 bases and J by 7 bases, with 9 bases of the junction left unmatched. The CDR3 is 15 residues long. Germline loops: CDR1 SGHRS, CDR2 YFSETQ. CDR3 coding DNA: TGCGCCAGCAGCTTGGCCTTGGGGACAGATCTTGGCTACACCTTC. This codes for CASSLALGTDLGYTF.

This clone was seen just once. CDR3: CATSRDSSTDTQYF. CDR3 DNA sequence: TGTGCCACCAGCAGGGACAGCTCCACAGATACGCAGTATTTT. J is TRBJ2-3 and V is TRBV15, with D possibly matching TRBD1 (6 bases). Per germline, CDR1 LNHNV and CDR2 YYDKDF (reference sequence). The germline V and J ends were trimmed by 3 bases and 2 bases, with 9 bases remaining between them. The CDR3 is made up of 14 amino acids. Drawing the rest from reference TRBV15 and TRBJ2-3, the complete variable domain is DAMVIQNPRYQVTQFGKPVTLSCSQTLNHNVMYWYQQKSSQAPKLLFHYYDKDFNNEADTPDNFQSRRPNTSFCFLDIRSPGLGDTAMYLCATSRDSSTDTQYFGPGTRLTVL.

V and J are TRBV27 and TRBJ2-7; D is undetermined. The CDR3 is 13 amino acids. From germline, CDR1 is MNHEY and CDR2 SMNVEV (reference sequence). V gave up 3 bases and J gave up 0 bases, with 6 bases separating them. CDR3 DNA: TGTGCCAGCAGTTTTGGGCGCTCCTACGAGCAGTACTTC. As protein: CASSFGRSYEQYF.

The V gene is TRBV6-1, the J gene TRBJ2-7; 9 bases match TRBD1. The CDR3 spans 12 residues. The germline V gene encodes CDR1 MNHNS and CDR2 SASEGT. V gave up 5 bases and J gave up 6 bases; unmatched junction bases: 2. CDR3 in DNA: TGTGCCAGCAGTCCGACAGGGGGCGAGCAGTACTTC. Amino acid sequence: CASSPTGGEQYF.

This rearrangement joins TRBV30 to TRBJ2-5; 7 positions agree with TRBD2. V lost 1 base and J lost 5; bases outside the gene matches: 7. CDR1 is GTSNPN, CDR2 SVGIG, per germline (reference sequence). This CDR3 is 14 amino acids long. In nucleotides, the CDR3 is TGTGCCTGGAGTGGTGGGGGGGGGTGGGAGACCCAGTACTTC. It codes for CAWSGGGGWETQYF.

The DNA of the CDR3 is TGTGCCAGCAGCTGGACGGGACTAGCGGGAGAAGCGGAGCAGTACTTC. Its translation is CASSWTGLAGEAEQYF. The chain recombines TRBV6-6 with TRBJ2-7; 14 nucleotides align to TRBD2. CDR1 and CDR2 (germline): MNHNY, SVGAGI (reference sequence). The CDR3 runs to 16 residues. Losses at the gene ends were 6 bases for V and 7 bases for J; bases not matched to a gene: 11.

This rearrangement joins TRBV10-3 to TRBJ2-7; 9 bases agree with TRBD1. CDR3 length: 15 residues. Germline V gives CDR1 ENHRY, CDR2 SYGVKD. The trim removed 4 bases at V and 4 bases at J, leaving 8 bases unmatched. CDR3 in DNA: TGTGCCATCAGTGGTGTAGGACAGGGGTCTTACGAGCAGTACTTC. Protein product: CAISGVGQGSYEQYF.